This TCR beta chain was identified during a study of shared clonotypes between healthy human individuals. Here immunoSEQ multiplex PCR was the method, and the copy in TCRdb shows in-frame clones only, minus some. The sample records a few hundred thousand clones, under 80% being singletons. This clone has a count of ten or more. J lost 6 bases, V lost 0 bases, and 2 bases had no gene match. Looked up from germline, CDR1 is SEHNR and CDR2 is FQNEAQ (reference sequence). This CDR3 comprises 13 residues. Sequenced material: memory CD4+ T cells sorted from blood. The subset was: CD45RA-negative fraction. V and J are TRBV7-9 and TRBJ2-7; 7 bases are shared with TRBD2. The TCR was taken from a man younger than 40 in good health. The CDR3 loop reads CASSLAGEGEQYF. The CDR3 nucleotides read TGTGCCAGCAGCTTAGCAGGGGAGGGCGAGCAGTACTTC.